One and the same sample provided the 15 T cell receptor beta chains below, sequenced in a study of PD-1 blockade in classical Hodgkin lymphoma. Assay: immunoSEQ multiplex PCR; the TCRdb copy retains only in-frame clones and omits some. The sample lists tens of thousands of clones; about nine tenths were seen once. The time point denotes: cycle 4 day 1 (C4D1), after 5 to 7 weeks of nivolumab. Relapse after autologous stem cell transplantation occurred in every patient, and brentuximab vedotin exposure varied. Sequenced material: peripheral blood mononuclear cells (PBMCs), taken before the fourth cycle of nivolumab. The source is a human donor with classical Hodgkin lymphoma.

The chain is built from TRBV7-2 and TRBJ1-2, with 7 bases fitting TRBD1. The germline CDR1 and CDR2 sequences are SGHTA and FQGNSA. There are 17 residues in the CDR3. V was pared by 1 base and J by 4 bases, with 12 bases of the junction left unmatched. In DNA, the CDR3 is TGTGCCAGCAGCTTAGTCCAAGTGAGGGGGCGCAGCTATGGCTACACCTTC. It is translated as CASSLVQVRGRSYGYTF.

Written as DNA, the CDR3 is TGTGCCAGCACGCCTAGAGTACAGCAGCCCATGTCGACCCAGTACTTC. Amino acid sequence: CASTPRVQQPMSTQYF. The V call is TRBV2, the J call TRBJ2-5, with D unresolved. Germline V gene lookup returns CDR1 SNHLY and CDR2 FYNNEI. The CDR3 covers 16 residues. The V end was cut by 7 bases, the J end by 7 bases, with 25 bases between.

CDR3 in DNA: TGTGCCAGCAGTTTATCAGTCACCGGGGAGCTGTTTTTT. Encoded protein: CASSLSVTGELFF. The rearrangement links TRBV27 to TRBJ2-2; D not resolved. The CDR3 is 13 amino acids. V lost 0 bases and J lost 4, with 3 bases in between. Germline CDR1 is MNHEY and CDR2 is SMNVEV (reference sequence).

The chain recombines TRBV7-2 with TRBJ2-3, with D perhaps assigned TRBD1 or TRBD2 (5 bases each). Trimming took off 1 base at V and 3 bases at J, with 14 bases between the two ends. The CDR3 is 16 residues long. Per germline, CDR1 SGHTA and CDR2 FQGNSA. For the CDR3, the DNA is TGTGCCAGCAGCTTAGACGTCGGGACGTCGACAGATACGCAGTATTTT. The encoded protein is CASSLDVGTSTDTQYF.

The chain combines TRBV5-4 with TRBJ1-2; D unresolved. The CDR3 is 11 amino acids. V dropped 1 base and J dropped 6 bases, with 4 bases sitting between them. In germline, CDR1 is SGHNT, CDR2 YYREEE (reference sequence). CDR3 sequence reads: CASSLLDGYTF. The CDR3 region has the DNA TGTGCCAGCAGCTTGTTAGATGGCTACACCTTC.

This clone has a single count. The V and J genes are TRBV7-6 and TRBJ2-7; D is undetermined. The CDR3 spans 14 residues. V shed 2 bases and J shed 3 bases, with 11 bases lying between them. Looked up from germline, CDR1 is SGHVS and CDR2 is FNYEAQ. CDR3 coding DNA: TGTGCCAGCAGCTTAACCGACGCCTTCTACGAGCAGTACTTC. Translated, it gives CASSLTDAFYEQYF.

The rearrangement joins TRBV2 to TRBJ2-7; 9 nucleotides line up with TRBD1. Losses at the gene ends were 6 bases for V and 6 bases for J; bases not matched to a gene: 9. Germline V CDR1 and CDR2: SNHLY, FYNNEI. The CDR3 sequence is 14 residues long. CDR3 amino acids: CASRATGTGREQYF. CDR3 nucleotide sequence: TGTGCCAGCAGAGCTACCGGGACAGGGCGCGAGCAGTACTTC.

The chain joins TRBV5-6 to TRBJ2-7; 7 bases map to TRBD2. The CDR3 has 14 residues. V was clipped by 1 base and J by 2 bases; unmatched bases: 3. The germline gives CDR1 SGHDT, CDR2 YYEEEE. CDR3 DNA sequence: TGTGCCAGCAGCTTGCTAGCGGAAACCTACGAGCAGTACTTC. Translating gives CASSLLAETYEQYF.

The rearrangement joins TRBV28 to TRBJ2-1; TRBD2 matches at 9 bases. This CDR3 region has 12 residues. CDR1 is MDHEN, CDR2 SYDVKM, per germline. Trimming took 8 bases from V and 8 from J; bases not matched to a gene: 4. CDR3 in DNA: TGTGCCAGCGGGGCTAGCGGGGATGAGCAGTTCTTC. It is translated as CASGASGDEQFF.

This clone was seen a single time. The CDR3 sequence: CASSLGSRGANQPQHF. In DNA, the CDR3 is TGTGCCAGCAGTTTGGGTTCGAGGGGGGCCAATCAGCCCCAGCATTTT. The V and J genes are TRBV28 and TRBJ1-5; D perhaps matches TRBD1 (6 bases). Trimming pared 3 bases from V and 3 bases from J, leaving 15 bases between. CDR3 size: 16 residues. CDR1 MDHEN and CDR2 SYDVKM come from the germline V gene.

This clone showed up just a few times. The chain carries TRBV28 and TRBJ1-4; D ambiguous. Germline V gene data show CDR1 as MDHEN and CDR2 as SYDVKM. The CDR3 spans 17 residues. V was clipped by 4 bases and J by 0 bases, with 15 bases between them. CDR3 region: CASSSDTVTATNEKLFF. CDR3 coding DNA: TGTGCCAGCAGTTCGGATACAGTGACTGCAACTAATGAAAAACTGTTTTTT.

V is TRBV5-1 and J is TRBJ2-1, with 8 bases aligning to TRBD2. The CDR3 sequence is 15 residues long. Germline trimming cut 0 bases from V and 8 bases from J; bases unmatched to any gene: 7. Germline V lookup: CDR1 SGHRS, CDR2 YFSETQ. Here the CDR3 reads CASSLDPGGPDEQFF. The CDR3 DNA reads TGCGCCAGCAGCTTGGACCCGGGGGGGCCCGATGAGCAGTTCTTC.

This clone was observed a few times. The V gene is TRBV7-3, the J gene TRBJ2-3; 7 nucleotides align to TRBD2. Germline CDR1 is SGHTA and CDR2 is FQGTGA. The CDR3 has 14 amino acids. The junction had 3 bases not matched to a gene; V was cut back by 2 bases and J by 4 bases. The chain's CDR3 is CASSLLGGADTQYF. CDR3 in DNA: TGTGCCAGCAGCTTACTGGGAGGGGCAGATACGCAGTATTTT. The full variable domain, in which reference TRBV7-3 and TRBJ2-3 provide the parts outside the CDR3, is GAGVSQTPSNKVTEKGKYVELRCDPISGHTALYWYRQSLGQGPEFLIYFQGTGAADDSGLPNDRFFAVRPEGSVSTLKIQRTERGDSAVYLCASSLLGGADTQYFGPGTRLTVL.

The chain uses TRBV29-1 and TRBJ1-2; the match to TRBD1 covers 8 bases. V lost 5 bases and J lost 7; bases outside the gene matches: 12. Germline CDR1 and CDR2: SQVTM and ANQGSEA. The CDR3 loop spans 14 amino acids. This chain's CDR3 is CSVPRDRSGGGYTF. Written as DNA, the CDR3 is TGCAGCGTTCCCCGGGACAGGTCGGGGGGTGGCTACACCTTC.

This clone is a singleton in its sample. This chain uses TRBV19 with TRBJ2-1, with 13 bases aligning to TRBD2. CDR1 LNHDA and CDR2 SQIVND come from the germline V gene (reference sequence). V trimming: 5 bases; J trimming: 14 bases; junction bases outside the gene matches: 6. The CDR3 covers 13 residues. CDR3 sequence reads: CASSWTSGSGEFF. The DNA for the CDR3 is TGTGCCAGTAGTTGGACTAGCGGGAGCGGGGAGTTCTTC.